The TCR beta chain under discussion was sequenced for a study of EBV T-cell therapy then PD-1 blockade in nasopharyngeal carcinoma. CDR1 MNHEY and CDR2 SVGAGI come from the germline V gene. This CDR3 contains 13 residues. V lost 2 bases and J 7 bases, leaving 8 bases between the germline ends. TCRdb's table, derived via immunoSEQ multiplex PCR, lists solely in-frame clones and lacks some. The profile shows roughly 22,000 clones, 82% of them singletons. Treatment given: AdE1-LMPpoly-expanded autologous EBV-specific T-cell therapy followed by anti-PD-1 nivolumab. About this clone itself: As yet, its antigen is unknown.

Material: CD8+ T cells from blood, obtained at day -245 from a patient whose treatment included autologous EBV-specific T cells and nivolumab. This chain connects TRBV6-5 to TRBJ1-4; maybe TRBD1 (5 bases). The clonotype was recovered from a man in his forties or fifties with nasopharyngeal carcinoma. CDR3 sequence: CASSYGQGEKLFF. The CDR3 coding sequence is TGTGCCAGCAGTTACGGGCAGGGTGAAAAACTGTTTTTT.